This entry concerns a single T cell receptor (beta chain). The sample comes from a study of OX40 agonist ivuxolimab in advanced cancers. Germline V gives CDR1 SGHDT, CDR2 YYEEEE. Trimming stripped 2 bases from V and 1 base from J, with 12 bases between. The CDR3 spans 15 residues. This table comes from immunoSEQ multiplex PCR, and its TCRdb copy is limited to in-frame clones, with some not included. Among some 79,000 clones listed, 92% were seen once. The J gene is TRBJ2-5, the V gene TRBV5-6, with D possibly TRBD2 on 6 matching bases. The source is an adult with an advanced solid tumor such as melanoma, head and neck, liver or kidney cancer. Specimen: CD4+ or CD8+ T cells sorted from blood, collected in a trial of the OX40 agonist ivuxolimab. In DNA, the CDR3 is TGTGCCAGCAGCTTACTAGAGCGGGCCCAAGAGACCCAGTACTTC. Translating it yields CASSLLERAQETQYF.